Listed below are T cell receptor beta chains from one sample, sequenced in a study of OX40 agonist ivuxolimab in advanced cancers. Some clones are missing from TCRdb's copy, which holds only in-frame ones; the method was immunoSEQ multiplex PCR. The data show about 45,000 clones, 80% to 90% seen once. The sequenced sample was CD4+ or CD8+ T cells sorted from blood, obtained in a trial of the OX40 agonist ivuxolimab. The origin of the receptors is an adult with an advanced solid tumor such as melanoma, head and neck, liver or kidney cancer. Both conserved end residues are part of each CDR3. The D gene is left open where the match is weak. The size of a clone is reported for some rows only, either as once, few or many, or as a class for expanded clones.

clone_size	j_call	d_call	v_call	cdr3_aa	cdr3_nt
NA	TRBJ2-3	NA	TRBV15	CATSRNWGTDGPYTQYF	TGTGCCACCAGCAGAAATTGGGGAACAGATGGCCCTTATACGCAGTATTTT
NA	TRBJ2-7	TRBD1	TRBV19	CASSIDLDRGLYEQYF	TGTGCCAGTAGTATAGATCTCGACAGGGGGTTGTACGAGCAGTACTTC
NA	TRBJ2-7	NA	TRBV9	CASRSTGPPSF	TGTGCCAGCAGATCGACAGGTCCCCCGTCCTTC
NA	TRBJ1-3	NA	TRBV6-5	CASSYGDSGNTIYF	TGTGCCAGCAGTTACGGAGATTCTGGAAACACCATATATTTT
once	TRBJ1-5	NA	TRBV19	CASSILAGRGSQHF	TGTGCCAGTAGTATCCTAGCGGGCCGTGGGTCCCAGCATTTT
NA	TRBJ2-1	NA	TRBV5-1	CASSLGQVNEQFF	TGCGCCAGCAGCTTGGGACAGGTCAATGAGCAGTTCTTC
NA	TRBJ1-5	NA	TRBV5-5	CASSNRDNNQPQHF	TGTGCCAGCAGCAACCGGGACAACAATCAGCCCCAGCATTTT
NA	TRBJ1-2	TRBD1	TRBV19	CASSPTGTGGVYGYTF	TGTGCCAGTAGTCCAACCGGGACAGGGGGCGTCTATGGCTACACCTTC
NA	TRBJ2-7	NA	TRBV7-3	CASSLIGLIYEQYF	TGTGCCAGCAGCTTAATAGGTCTTATCTACGAGCAGTACTTC
few	TRBJ2-1	TRBD2	TRBV7-8	CASSRGLAGLTIEQFF	TGTGCCAGCAGCAGGGGACTAGCGGGCCTAACTATTGAGCAGTTCTTC
NA	TRBJ2-7	NA	TRBV9	CASSESPGSYEQYF	TGTGCCAGCAGCGAGAGCCCTGGCTCCTACGAGCAGTACTTC
NA	TRBJ1-2	TRBD1	TRBV6-5	CASSYGTGVKNYGYTF	TGTGCCAGCAGTTACGGGACAGGGGTTAAGAACTATGGCTACACCTTC
NA	TRBJ2-3	TRBD2	TRBV5-1	CASMLAGVDTQYF	TGCGCCAGCATGTTAGCGGGAGTAGATACGCAGTATTTT
NA	TRBJ2-7	NA	TRBV9	CASSVDGRGYEQYF	TGTGCCAGCAGCGTAGACGGCAGGGGTTACGAGCAGTACTTC
NA	TRBJ2-7	TRBD2	TRBV4-3	CASSQDLAGGPSYEQYF	TGCGCCAGCAGCCAAGATTTAGCGGGGGGGCCTTCCTACGAGCAGTACTTC
NA	TRBJ1-5	TRBD1	TRBV2	CASRHGQGLGPQHF	TGTGCCAGCCGGCATGGACAGGGATTAGGGCCCCAGCATTTT
NA	TRBJ1-1	NA	TRBV6-6	CASSPEGGSSTEAFF	TGTGCCAGCAGCCCCGAGGGGGGGAGTAGTACTGAAGCTTTCTTT
NA	TRBJ2-7	NA	TRBV18	CASSDGRNYEQYF	TGTGCCAGCTCCGATGGAAGGAACTACGAGCAGTACTTC
NA	TRBJ2-7	TRBD2	TRBV4-1	CASSPPRFARTSGLPSYEQYF	TGCGCCAGCAGCCCCCCCCGCTTCGCCCGGACTAGCGGACTACCCTCCTACGAGCAGTACTTC
NA	TRBJ2-6	NA	TRBV30	CASAGANVLTF	TGTGCCTCGGCTGGGGCCAACGTCCTGACTTTC
NA	TRBJ2-1	TRBD2	TRBV7-9	CASSPGGLAGFEQFF	TGTGCCAGCAGCCCAGGGGGACTAGCGGGATTTGAGCAGTTCTTC
NA	TRBJ1-1	NA	TRBV7-9	CASSSPQRTENTEAFF	TGTGCCAGCAGCTCCCCACAACGGACAGAAAACACTGAAGCTTTCTTT
NA	TRBJ2-3	NA	TRBV1	CTSSQESGNTDTQYF	TGCACCAGCAGCCAAGAAAGCGGGAACACAGATACGCAGTATTTT
NA	TRBJ1-2	NA	TRBV27	CASSHRSLSGYTF	TGTGCCAGCAGTCACCGGTCCCTTTCTGGCTACACCTTC
few	TRBJ1-4	NA	TRBV6-1	CASNDRLNEKLFF	TGTGCCAGCAACGACCGGCTTAATGAAAAACTGTTTTTT
few	TRBJ2-7	NA	TRBV6-1	CASAGTLADYEQYF	TGTGCCAGCGCAGGGACCCTAGCCGACTACGAGCAGTACTTC